This T cell receptor beta chain was captured in a study of blood T cell repertoires in COVID-19. V lost 1 base, J lost 6 bases, and 7 bases stayed unmatched. From germline, CDR1 is KGHSH and CDR2 LQKENI. This CDR3 has 15 amino acids. Sequencing was performed with immunoSEQ multiplex PCR; in TCRdb, only in-frame clones are kept and a portion is missing. Here the sample spans about 57,000 clones, roughly 87% being singletons. The clonotype originates from a woman older than 75 with COVID-19, enrolled during active disease. V is TRBV18 and J is TRBJ1-1; 8 bases fit TRBD1. Sequenced material: peripheral blood. The CDR3 region has the DNA TGTGCCAGCTCACCACTTAGGGAACAGGGGGCTGAAGCTTTCTTT. Protein: CASSPLREQGAEAFF.